These T cell receptor beta chains were read from a single sample in a study of Graves' ophthalmopathy and Graves' hyperthyroidism. TCRdb itself ran the multiplex PCR reads through MiXCR, one entry per CDR3 protein. This table has 560,000 or so distinct CDR3 sequences, under 45% appearing once. Sequencing was carried out using peripheral blood or thyroid tissue (not recorded which). The receptors stem from an adult man with Graves' hyperthyroidism. Each CDR3 is given without its conserved first and last residue. D genes are given only for firm matches.

TRBV18	.	TRBJ1-2	ASSPIQGGYT
TRBV20-1	TRBD1	TRBJ2-5	SAREGQGQETQY
TRBV20-1	.	TRBJ1-2	SARQGLSNGYT
TRBV24-1	.	TRBJ1-1	ATSDFKGKQAF
TRBV24-1	.	TRBJ2-5	ATSLLRQGQETQY
TRBV9	TRBD2	TRBJ2-1	ASSPLAGGATEQF
TRBV3-1	.	TRBJ1-6	ASSPQGDNSPLH
TRBV6-5	TRBD1	TRBJ2-7	ASSGTGLGLYEQY
TRBV29-1	.	TRBJ2-5	SVEGQEQETQY
TRBV18	.	TRBJ2-7	ASSPPLLDRAEQY
TRBV9	TRBD1	TRBJ1-2	ASSASARDSNYGYT
TRBV7-9	.	TRBJ2-7	ASGRDSLYEQY
TRBV7-8	TRBD1	TRBJ1-5	ASSTGGQPQH
TRBV20-1	.	TRBJ2-7	SARDGLGSGAVSYEQY
TRBV7-9	.	TRBJ2-5	ASSLAGAGYQETQY
TRBV7-2	.	TRBJ1-6	ASSSPGENYNSPLH
TRBV10-2	TRBD2	TRBJ2-5	ASLSGDSYNEQY
TRBV10-3	.	TRBJ1-1	AISPFTEAF
TRBV5-1	.	TRBJ1-1	ASGSRGATGDTEAF
TRBV7-8	.	TRBJ2-7	ASSQVNGPGGSYEQY
TRBV7-9	TRBD2	TRBJ2-7	AIERLAQFNYEQY
TRBV20-1	TRBD2	TRBJ2-5	SARAGGPWETQY
TRBV7-9	.	TRBJ2-2	ASSSMRPGAAGELF
TRBV20-1	.	TRBJ2-5	SAKRTDAYQETQY
TRBV29-1	.	TRBJ1-1	SASGGGGNTEAL
TRBV7-8	.	TRBJ1-2	ASSLESGLDYGYT
TRBV29-1	TRBD1	TRBJ1-4	SVARTGATEKLF
TRBV9	TRBD2	TRBJ2-5	ASSAGTRGEETQY
TRBV29-1	.	TRBJ1-4	SANRDSQYNEKLF
TRBV2	.	TRBJ2-7	ASSEGRGNEQY
TRBV28	.	TRBJ1-6	ASSSPSANSPLH
TRBV5-1	.	TRBJ2-5	ASSVYSGDQETQY
TRBV7-9	TRBD1	TRBJ2-5	ASSLWTGEETQY
TRBV25-1	.	TRBJ2-7	ASSEPDRTYEQY
TRBV2	.	TRBJ1-3	ASRDSYSGNTIY
TRBV2	.	TRBJ2-5	ASRLDSGETQY
TRBV20-1	.	TRBJ1-2	SARTETVYGYT
TRBV19	.	TRBJ1-5	ASSGGQSYQPQH
TRBV7-8	.	TRBJ2-7	ASSLAGIEQY